Shown below are 18 T cell receptor beta chains from a single sample sequenced in a study of cytomegalovirus exposure and HLA in healthy donors. PCR primers comprised 60 Vbeta and 13 Jbeta primers. The method was immunoSEQ multiplex PCR; TCRdb's version includes in-frame clones alone and lacks a portion of them. The table gives 85,000 to 90,000 clones; the top ten clones make up 15% to 17% of it. The sample taken for sequencing was PBMCs. The receptors were gathered from a man aged 50-60 years in good health and CMV-seropositive.

V and J are TRBV5-4 and TRBJ2-3; TRBD1 aligns across 8 bases. The CDR3 length is 15 residues. J lost 4 bases, V lost 5 bases, and 9 bases had no gene match. Germline CDR1 SGHNT, CDR2 YYREEE (reference sequence). The CDR3 reads CASRKGQGRADTQYF. The CDR3 DNA reads as TGTGCCAGCAGAAAAGGACAGGGCAGGGCAGATACGCAGTATTTT.

Comments on this clone: The sample holds other DNA sequences that translate to the same CDR3. The chain joins TRBV11-3 to TRBJ1-5; no clear D. Germline lookup yields CDR1 SGHNT and CDR2 YENEEA. The V gene lost 2 bases and the J gene lost 2 bases, with 4 bases spanning the gap. The CDR3 has 13 amino acids. The CDR3 loop reads CASSLRGNQPQHF. DNA of the CDR3: TGTGCCAGCAGCTTACGGGGCAATCAGCCCCAGCATTTT.

V is TRBV5-1 and J is TRBJ2-5; possibly TRBD2 for D (5 bases). V lost 4 bases and J lost 2, with 15 bases in between. The CDR3 is 15 amino acids. From germline, CDR1 is SGHRS and CDR2 YFSETQ. The CDR3 coding sequence is TGCGCCAGCAGCCTCATCTCTAGCAGACAAGAGACCCAGTACTTC. Protein: CASSLISSRQETQYF.

This rearrangement joins TRBV12-5 to TRBJ2-7; D perhaps matches TRBD1 (7 bases). The germline V and J ends were trimmed by 6 bases and 2 bases, with 14 bases remaining between them. Germline values: CDR1 LGHNT, CDR2 FRNRAP. CDR3 length: 14 amino acids. CDR3 in amino acids: CASGEQGTPYEQYV. Written as DNA, the CDR3 is TGTGCTAGTGGCGAACAGGGGACTCCCTACGAGCAGTACGTC.

The chain links TRBV18 to TRBJ2-2; 8 bases align to TRBD1. V lost 1 base, J lost 7 bases, and 5 bases stayed unmatched. This CDR3 is 15 amino acids long. CDR1 is KGHSH, CDR2 LQKENI, per germline. CDR3 region: CASSPQNRGNGELFF. CDR3 sequence (DNA): TGTGCCAGCTCACCACAAAACAGGGGGAACGGGGAGCTGTTTTTT.

The V gene is TRBV12-5, the J gene TRBJ2-1; 14 bases align to TRBD2. Germline V gene data show CDR1 as LGHNT and CDR2 as FRNRAP. The V and J ends lost 6 bases and 6 bases, in that order; junction bases with no gene match: 10. This CDR3 has 17 residues. CDR3 nucleotides: TGTGCTAGTGGCTTGCCGGCAGGACTAGCGGGAGGCAATGAGCAGTTCTTC. It codes for CASGLPAGLAGGNEQFF.

The chain joins TRBV9 to TRBJ1-2; D gene uncertain. This CDR3 is 13 amino acids long. V dropped 3 bases and J dropped 4 bases, with 10 bases sitting between them. Germline V gene data show CDR1 as SGDLS and CDR2 as YYNGEE. The CDR3 loop is CASSESYGYGYTF. Here the CDR3 DNA reads TGTGCCAGCAGCGAAAGTTACGGCTATGGCTACACCTTC.

The chain recombines TRBV29-1 with TRBJ1-4; D gene uncertain. This CDR3 comprises 12 residues. Germline-derived CDR1 and CDR2 are SQVTM and ANQGSEA. Trimming left V 4 bases short and J 2 bases short, with 5 bases between. CDR3: CSVAPTNEKLFF. CDR3 coding DNA: TGCAGCGTTGCTCCTACTAATGAAAAACTGTTTTTT.

The V and J genes are TRBV10-3 and TRBJ1-1, with unresolved D. V was pared by 8 bases and J by 3 bases, with 13 bases between. The length of the CDR3 is 13 residues. Germline CDR1 ENHRY, CDR2 SYGVKD. DNA of the CDR3: TGTGCCATCGCGAGGGTAGAAGACACTGAAGCTTTCTTT. Amino acid sequence: CAIARVEDTEAFF.

The chain employs TRBV30 and TRBJ2-2, with 7 positions matching TRBD1. This CDR3 has 13 residues. The germline CDR1 and CDR2 sequences are GTSNPN and SVGIG (reference sequence). Trimming at V came to 6 bases and at J to 1 base, leaving 2 bases not matched to a gene. CDR3 nucleotide sequence: TGTGCCTGTACAGGGGTGAACACCGGGGAGCTGTTTTTT. Amino acids: CACTGVNTGELFF.

The chain employs TRBV5-4 and TRBJ1-2, with a possible D match to TRBD1 (5 bases). Germline CDR1 SGHNT, CDR2 YYREEE (reference sequence). V lost 4 bases, J lost 4 bases, and 20 bases lay in between. The CDR3 runs 16 residues. The CDR3 spells CASSQAAARGGYGYTF. The CDR3 DNA is TGTGCCAGCAGCCAGGCGGCAGCTCGGGGGGGCTATGGCTACACCTTC.

This chain joins TRBV18 and TRBJ2-7, with 7 bases aligning to TRBD2. Germline assignment: CDR1 KGHSH and CDR2 LQKENI. J was trimmed by 2 bases and V by 4 bases; bases with no gene match: 8. This CDR3 has 15 amino acids. The CDR3 protein is CASSLGGGRAYEQYF. In nucleotides, the CDR3 is TGTGCCAGCTCACTCGGTGGGGGGAGGGCCTACGAGCAGTACTTC.

The rearrangement links TRBV28 to TRBJ2-7, with D possibly being TRBD1 (6 bases). The CDR3 is made up of 18 amino acids. CDR1 is MDHEN, CDR2 SYDVKM, per germline. The germline V and J ends were trimmed by 6 bases and 3 bases, with 27 bases remaining between them. The CDR3 DNA follows: TGTGCCAGCAGCTCCCGCCGGCAGGGGTTTTTTTTGGACTACGAGCAGTACTTC. Amino acid sequence: CASSSRRQGFFLDYEQYF.

The chain carries TRBV6-5 and TRBJ2-7; 11 bases are a match to TRBD2. The V gene's germline CDR1 is MNHEY and CDR2 SVGAGI. V lost 6 bases, J lost 6 bases, and 10 bases stayed unmatched. The CDR3 length is 15 residues. The CDR3 coding sequence is TGTGCCAGCAGCTCCGGACTAGCGGGTTTTTCCGAGCAGTACGTC. Its protein product is CASSSGLAGFSEQYV.

This chain links TRBV4-1 with TRBJ1-5; unclear D gene. CDR3 size: 15 residues. The germline CDR1 and CDR2 sequences are MGHRA and YSYEKL. The germline V and J ends were trimmed by 1 base and 3 bases, with 10 bases remaining between them. CDR3: CASSQAHSLNQPQHF. CDR3 coding DNA: TGCGCCAGCAGCCAAGCCCACAGCCTCAATCAGCCCCAGCATTTT.

CDR3 coding DNA: TGTGCCAGCAGCTTAGGGGGGGGTTTGAGCACTGAAGCTTTCTTT. This encodes CASSLGGGLSTEAFF. The chain uses TRBV7-9 and TRBJ1-1; D perhaps matches TRBD1 (5 bases). CDR3 size: 15 residues. Germline V gene sequence: CDR1 SEHNR, CDR2 FQNEAQ (reference sequence). Trimming stripped 1 base from V and 4 bases from J, with 13 bases between.

The rearrangement joins TRBV6-1 to TRBJ1-2; possible D gene TRBD1, 5 bases. The CDR3 loop spans 16 amino acids. V was shortened by 0 bases and J by 4 bases, with 15 bases between the two germline ends. Germline V gene lookup returns CDR1 MNHNS and CDR2 SASEGT. CDR3: CASSEAPMGGIYGYTF. The CDR3 nucleotides read TGTGCCAGCAGTGAAGCGCCCATGGGGGGAATCTATGGCTACACCTTC.

With respect to this clone: The sample holds other DNA sequences that translate to the same CDR3. The V call is TRBV18, the J call TRBJ2-2, with 9 bases identical to TRBD1. The CDR3 consists of 16 residues. With V trimmed by 0 bases and J by 2 bases, 1 base remained unmatched. Germline V lookup: CDR1 KGHSH, CDR2 LQKENI. The chain's CDR3 is CASSPPTGGNTGELFF. CDR3 bases: TGTGCCAGCTCACCACCGACAGGGGGAAACACCGGGGAGCTGTTTTTT.